A single sample gave rise to the 26 T cell receptor beta chains below, sequenced in a study of post-analysis software for immune sequencing data. Study-level findings and limits: The five TRBV segments detected at higher frequency in patients than in controls included TRBV5-6, TRBV5-1 and TRBV20-1.

The antigens of these receptors remain unknown. The TCR beta cDNA libraries contained unique molecular identifiers. From the PCR reads, TCRdb called clonotypes with MiXCR, one entry per CDR3 protein. The top ten clones hold roughly 13% of a sample with 380,000 or so distinct CDR3 sequences, about a third of them seen once. The sample taken for sequencing was blood. Receptors originate from a girl aged 5-17 years with multiple sclerosis.

This clonotype has a handful of counts. The rearrangement joins TRBV7-9 to TRBJ1-1; D is uncertain. Germline-derived CDR1 and CDR2 are SEHNR and FQNEAQ (reference sequence). The CDR3 covers 11 residues. Trimming pared 5 bases from V and 6 bases from J, leaving 7 bases between. CDR3 nucleotides: TGTGCCAGCAGCCCTTCACCTGAAGCTTTCTTT. It translates to CASSPSPEAFF.

J is TRBJ2-6 and V is TRBV6-6, with D hard to call. Germline CDR1 MNHNY, CDR2 SVGAGI (reference sequence). CDR3 size: 17 residues. Trimming pared 3 bases from V and 0 bases from J, leaving 12 bases between. CDR3 sequence reads: CASSYGGQSSGANVLTF. The CDR3 DNA reads TGTGCCAGCAGTTATGGTGGGCAGAGCTCTGGGGCCAACGTCCTGACTTTC.

The count of this clonotype is one. A much bigger clone sits one base away, suggesting this may be a read error. The chain uses TRBV6-5 and TRBJ2-7; D may be TRBD2 (6 bases). Matching the DNA end better, TRBJ2-5 makes the J call doubtful. This CDR3 has 13 amino acids. The germline V gene has CDR1 MNHEY and CDR2 SVGAGI. The CDR3 spells CASGSGSQETQYF. CDR3 DNA sequence: TGTGCCAGCGGCTCCGGGAGCCAAGAGACCCAGTACTTC.

In regard to this clonotype: One end of the junction is discordant with germline, which a read error may explain. V and J are TRBV27 and TRBJ2-1; D may be TRBD1 (6 bases). The length of the CDR3 is 14 residues. CDR1 is MNHEY and CDR2 is SMNVEV in the germline V gene (reference sequence). The DNA of the CDR3 is TGTGCCAGCAGTTCCCAGGGGAACTACAATAAGCAGTTCTTC. Translation gives CASSSQGNYNKQFF.

This clonotype was counted a single time. For the CDR3, the DNA is TGCAGCGTTTTGGGGGAAGGGGCTAGGACCGGGGAGCTGTTTTTT. This translates into CSVLGEGARTGELFF. This chain uses TRBV29-1 with TRBJ2-2; D could derive from TRBD1 or TRBD2 (5 bases each). The germline CDR1 and CDR2 sequences are SQVTM and ANQGSEA. The V end lost 5 bases, the J end lost 5 bases, and 18 bases lay between the germline ends. The CDR3 extends over 15 amino acids.

The chain is built from TRBV18 and TRBJ2-1; the match to TRBD1 covers 8 bases. The CDR3 extends over 16 amino acids. The germline CDR1 and CDR2 sequences are KGHSH and LQKENI. V gave up 6 bases and J gave up 7 bases; unmatched junction bases: 14. In nucleotides, the CDR3 is TGTGCCAGCTCCCCATCGTTACGAGGGACAGGTAATGAGCAGTTCTTC. Encoded protein: CASSPSLRGTGNEQFF.

This clonotype was seen a few times. The chain couples TRBV27 to TRBJ2-7, with D unresolved. The CDR3 runs to 14 residues. V dropped 2 bases and J dropped 1 base, with 9 bases sitting between them. Looked up from germline, CDR1 is MNHEY and CDR2 is SMNVEV (reference sequence). The CDR3 DNA reads TGTGCCAGCAGTTTACCTCCCGAATCCTACGAGCAGTACTTC. Protein: CASSLPPESYEQYF.

This clonotype was recorded a few times. The chain employs TRBV29-1 and TRBJ1-2; the D gene is possibly TRBD1 (5 bases). The CDR3 length is 12 residues. Trimming removed 7 bases from V and 2 bases from J, with 11 bases in between. Germline V gene lookup returns CDR1 SQVTM and CDR2 ANQGSEA. CDR3 residues: CSALTGNYGYTF. CDR3 DNA sequence: TGCAGCGCTCTTACAGGCAACTATGGCTACACCTTC.

The chain has TRBV27 and TRBJ2-7; D assignment may be TRBD1 or TRBD2 (5 bases each). The CDR3 sequence is 14 residues long. V lost 2 bases and J lost 2, with 10 bases in between. The germline V gene has CDR1 MNHEY and CDR2 SMNVEV (reference sequence). The CDR3 DNA is TGTGCCAGCAGTTTACCGGGGACGGCCTACGAGCAGTACTTC. Its translation is CASSLPGTAYEQYF.

The table lists this clonotype with a few counts. The genes are TRBV5-5 and TRBJ1-2; TRBD1 is a possible D gene (6 bases). The CDR3 is 14 residues long. Trimming took 0 bases from V and 4 from J, leaving 10 bases between them. CDR1 is SGHKS, CDR2 YYEKEE, per germline (reference sequence). CDR3 nucleotide sequence: TGTGCCAGCAGCTTGGGGACAGACCCCTATGGCTACACCTTC. Encoded protein: CASSLGTDPYGYTF.

This clonotype was counted at least ten times. The genes are TRBV4-1 and TRBJ1-1; 8 bases match TRBD1. V trimming: 1 base; J trimming: 1 base; junction bases outside the gene matches: 5. Germline V gene lookup returns CDR1 MGHRA and CDR2 YSYEKL. The CDR3 extends over 16 amino acids. DNA for the CDR3: TGCGCCAGCAGCCAAGGATCAGGGGGCCAGAACACTGAAGCTTTCTTT. Amino acid sequence: CASSQGSGGQNTEAFF.

Note on this clonotype: A read error may produce the germline difference seen at one junction end. The V call is TRBV15, the J call TRBJ2-2; 13 bases agree with TRBD2. This CDR3 comprises 19 residues. The germline gives CDR1 LNHNV, CDR2 YYDKDF (reference sequence). The CDR3 spells CATSNRFGLAGANTGELFF. The DNA of the CDR3 is TGTGCCACCAGCAACCGATTCGGACTAGCGGGGGCGAACACTGGGGAGCTGTTTTTT. Variable domain in full (rest from reference TRBV15 and TRBJ2-2): DAMVIQNPRYQVTQFGKPVTLSCSQTLNHNVMYWYQQKSSQAPKLLFHYYDKDFNNEADTPDNFQSRRPNTSFCFLDIRSPGLGDTAMYLCATSNRFGLAGANTGELFFGEGSRLTVL.

The chain combines TRBV3-1 with TRBJ1-2, with D tentatively TRBD1 (5 bases). The V end lost 4 bases, the J end lost 0 bases, and 12 bases lay between the germline ends. The CDR3 sequence is 15 residues long. Germline V lookup: CDR1 LGHDT, CDR2 YNNKEL (reference sequence). CDR3 loop: CASSRGTSANYGYTF. CDR3 DNA sequence: TGTGCCAGCAGCCGAGGGACCTCAGCTAACTATGGCTACACCTTC.

This clonotype has just a few counts. The chain is built from TRBV4-1 and TRBJ2-7, with D maybe TRBD1 (6 bases). Germline CDR1 and CDR2: MGHRA and YSYEKL. The CDR3 is 18 residues long. V was clipped by 0 bases and J by 2 bases, with 20 bases between them. CDR3 amino acids: CASSQEPLGTLSPYEQYF. The DNA of the CDR3 is TGCGCCAGCAGCCAAGAACCACTTGGGACATTGTCTCCCTACGAGCAGTACTTC.

This clonotype was detected a few times. CDR3 nucleotides: TGCAGTGCCCGAAGGCGGGACAGGGGCGGAGATACGCAGTATTTT. Its translation is CSARRRDRGGDTQYF. The chain links TRBV20-1 to TRBJ2-3; TRBD1 aligns across 10 bases. Trimming took 6 bases from V and 5 from J; bases not matched to a gene: 11. The CDR3 consists of 15 residues. Per germline, CDR1 DFQATT and CDR2 SNEGSKA (reference sequence).

This clonotype was observed a few times. J is TRBJ2-6 and V is TRBV3-1; 8 bases align to TRBD1. The CDR3 length is 20 residues. Trimming at V came to 4 bases and at J to 1 base, leaving 15 bases not matched to a gene. Germline assignment: CDR1 LGHDT and CDR2 YNNKEL (reference sequence). CDR3 sequence (DNA): TGTGCCAGCAGCCGGATAAGGGGCAGGGGGCCCTCATCTGGGGCCAACGTCCTGACTTTC. Translating it yields CASSRIRGRGPSSGANVLTF.

A few counts support this clonotype. The CDR3 nucleotides are TGCAGTGCCCCCGACGGAGCAATAGATTCACCCCTCCACTTT. It specifies CSAPDGAIDSPLHF. The chain combines TRBV20-1 with TRBJ1-6; no clear D gene. Germline CDR1 is DFQATT and CDR2 is SNEGSKA (reference sequence). The CDR3 is made up of 14 amino acids. Trimming left V 6 bases short and J 8 bases short, with 17 bases between.

Only a few counts were recorded for this clonotype. The chain recombines TRBV5-1 with TRBJ2-5; the D is unclear. The germline V and J ends were trimmed by 2 bases and 5 bases, with 13 bases remaining between them. Germline V gene data show CDR1 as SGHRS and CDR2 as YFSETQ. The CDR3 covers 14 residues. The CDR3 DNA sequence: TGCGCCAGCAGCTTCGGTCATTTGAAGGAGACCCAGTACTTC. This translates into CASSFGHLKETQYF. The full variable domain, in which reference TRBV5-1 and TRBJ2-5 provide the parts outside the CDR3, is KAGVTQTPRYLIKTRGQQVTLSCSPISGHRSVSWYQQTPGQGLQFLFEYFSETQRNKGNFPGRFSGRQFSNSRSEMNVSTLELGDSALYLCASSFGHLKETQYFGPGTRLLVL.

J is TRBJ2-1 and V is TRBV10-2; either TRBD1 or TRBD2 may supply D (6 bases each). Trimming pared 4 bases from V and 7 bases from J, leaving 20 bases between. CDR3 size: 16 residues. Germline assignment: CDR1 WSHSY and CDR2 SAAADI. The CDR3 loop reads CASSGPSRGGKNEQFF. CDR3 DNA sequence: TGCGCCAGCAGTGGCCCCTCTAGAGGGGGGAAGAATGAGCAGTTCTTC.

To note about this clonotype: The CDR3 carries no conserved terminal phenylalanine or tryptophan, so it likely arises from a read error. The chain employs TRBV5-6 and TRBJ2-3; D uncertain. The germline V and J ends were trimmed by 2 bases and 3 bases, with 4 bases remaining between them. In germline, CDR1 is SGHDT, CDR2 YYEEEE. The CDR3 has 12 residues. The CDR3 DNA reads TGTGCCAGCAGCTTTTTTACAGATACGCAGTATTGT. Its translation is CASSFFTDTQYC.

The V gene is TRBV6-2 or TRBV6-3, the J gene TRBJ1-5; no clear D. The germline V gene has CDR1 MNHEY and CDR2 SVGEGT. The V end was cut by 6 bases, the J end by 7 bases, with 22 bases between. This CDR3 has 16 residues. The CDR3 loop is CASRDSGRSLEQPQHF. CDR3 coding DNA: TGTGCCAGCAGAGACTCAGGACGGTCGCTGGAGCAGCCCCAGCATTTT.

This clonotype was seen more than once but under ten times. This chain joins TRBV7-2 and TRBJ2-3, with TRBD2 matching 15 bases. The V gene's germline CDR1 is SGHTA and CDR2 FQGNSA. The CDR3 is made up of 17 amino acids. The ends lost 8 bases at V and 3 bases at J; junction bases unmatched: 9. The CDR3 loop reads CASRDGTSGGHTDTQYF. CDR3 bases: TGTGCCAGCCGTGACGGGACTAGCGGGGGGCATACAGATACGCAGTATTTT.

This clonotype was seen many times. This chain links TRBV10-3 with TRBJ2-1; D is unclear. Germline V CDR1 and CDR2: ENHRY, SYGVKD. Between the trimmed V and J ends, which lost 4 bases and 4 bases, there was a span of 11 bases. This CDR3 contains 14 residues. Here the CDR3 DNA reads TGTGCCATCAGTGGTCTCCCGGATTACAATGAGCAGTTCTTC. The encoded protein is CAISGLPDYNEQFF.

The J gene is TRBJ1-4, the V gene TRBV20-1; TRBD1 matches 12 bases. Germline CDR1 is DFQATT and CDR2 is SNEGSKA (reference sequence). The CDR3 loop spans 16 amino acids. V trimming: 5 bases; J trimming: 8 bases; junction bases outside the gene matches: 12. The CDR3 spells CSAPGTGGGVPEKLFF. Here the CDR3 DNA reads TGCAGTGCTCCCGGGACAGGGGGCGGTGTGCCCGAAAAACTGTTTTTT.

The table lists this clonotype with a few counts. CDR3: CASSLYETQYF. The CDR3 bases are TGTGCCAGCAGTTTATATGAGACCCAGTACTTC. The gene calls are TRBV28 and TRBJ2-5; D gene unclear. Deletions cut 1 base from V and 5 bases from J, with 2 bases between. Looked up from germline, CDR1 is MDHEN and CDR2 is SYDVKM. CDR3 length: 11 amino acids.

This clonotype was detected once. Mismatch with germline at one junction end may stem from a read error. The V call is TRBV7-3, the J call TRBJ1-6; 7 bases are shared with TRBD1. Germline CDR1 reads SGHTA; CDR2 reads FQGTGA. The CDR3 loop spans 13 amino acids. CDR3 in DNA: TGTTCCAGCAGCTCGACAGGGAATTCACCCCTCCACTTT. As protein: CSSSSTGNSPLHF. Full variable domain (missing parts from reference TRBV7-3 and TRBJ1-6): GAGVSQTPSNKVTEKGKYVELRCDPISGHTALYWYRQSLGQGPEFLIYFQGTGAADDSGLPNDRFFAVRPEGSVSTLKIQRTERGDSAVYLCSSSSTGNSPLHFGNGTRLTVT.